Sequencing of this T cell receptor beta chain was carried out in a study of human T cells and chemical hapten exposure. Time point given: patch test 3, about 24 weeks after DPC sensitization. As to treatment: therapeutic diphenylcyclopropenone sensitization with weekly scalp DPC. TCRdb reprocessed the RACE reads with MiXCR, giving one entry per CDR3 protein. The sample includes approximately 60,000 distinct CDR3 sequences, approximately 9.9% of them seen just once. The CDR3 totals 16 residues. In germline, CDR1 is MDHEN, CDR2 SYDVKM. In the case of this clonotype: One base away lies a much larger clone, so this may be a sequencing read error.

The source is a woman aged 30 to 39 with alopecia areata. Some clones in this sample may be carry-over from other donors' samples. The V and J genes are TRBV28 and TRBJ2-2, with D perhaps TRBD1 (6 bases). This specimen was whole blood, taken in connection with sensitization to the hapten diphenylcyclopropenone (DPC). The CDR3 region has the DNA TGTGCCAGCAGTTTAATTGTGCAGGGGTGGACCGGGGAGCCGTTTTTT. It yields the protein CASSLIVQGWTGEPFF.